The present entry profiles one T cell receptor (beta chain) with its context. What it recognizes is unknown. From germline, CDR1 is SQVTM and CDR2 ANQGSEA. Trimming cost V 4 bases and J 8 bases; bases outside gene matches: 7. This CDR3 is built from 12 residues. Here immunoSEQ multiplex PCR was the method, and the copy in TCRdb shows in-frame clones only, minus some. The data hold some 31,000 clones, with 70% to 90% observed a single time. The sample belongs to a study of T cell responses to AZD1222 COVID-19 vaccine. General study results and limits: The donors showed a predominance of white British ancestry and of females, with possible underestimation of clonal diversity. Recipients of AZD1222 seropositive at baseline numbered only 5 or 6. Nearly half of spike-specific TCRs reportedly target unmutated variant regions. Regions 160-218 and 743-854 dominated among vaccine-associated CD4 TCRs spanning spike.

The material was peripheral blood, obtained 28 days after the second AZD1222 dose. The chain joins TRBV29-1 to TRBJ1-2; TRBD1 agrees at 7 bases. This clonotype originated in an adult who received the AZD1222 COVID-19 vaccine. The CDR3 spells CSVVRGLSGYTF. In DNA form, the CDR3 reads TGCAGCGTTGTAAGGGGGCTGTCAGGCTACACCTTC.